Below, 26 T cell receptor beta chains from the same sample are listed, as sequenced in a study of OX40 agonist ivuxolimab in advanced cancers. TCRdb's table, derived via immunoSEQ multiplex PCR, lists solely in-frame clones and lacks some. The table shows around 100,000 clones, with roughly 89% occurring only once. The sample was CD4+ or CD8+ T cells sorted from blood, taken in a trial of the OX40 agonist ivuxolimab. These receptors all come from an adult with an advanced solid tumor such as melanoma, head and neck, liver or kidney cancer.

V usage is TRBV5-5 and J usage is TRBJ2-2, with a weak D call TRBD1 (5 bases). CDR1 is SGHKS and CDR2 is YYEKEE in the germline V gene (reference sequence). V lost 2 bases and J 2 bases, leaving 10 bases between the germline ends. The CDR3 runs 15 residues. CDR3 DNA sequence: TGTGCCAGCAGCTTTCTTCAGGGAAACACCGGGGAGCTGTTTTTT. Its protein product is CASSFLQGNTGELFF.

Written as DNA, the CDR3 is TGTGCCAGCAGTTACGAAGGGGACTATGGCTACACCTTC. It specifies CASSYEGDYGYTF. V is TRBV6-5 and J is TRBJ1-2, with TRBD1 as a possible D gene (5 bases). Germline V gene sequence: CDR1 MNHEY, CDR2 SVGAGI. This CDR3 has 13 amino acids. The V end lost 2 bases, the J end lost 3 bases, and 7 bases lay between the germline ends.

Details on this clone: One end of the junction does not line up with germline, which may come from a read error. J is TRBJ2-5 and V is TRBV7-7; 9 bases are shared with TRBD2. CDR3 size: 15 residues. The germline V gene encodes CDR1 SSHAT and CDR2 FNYEAQ (reference sequence). CDR3 nucleotide sequence: TGTGCTAGCAGCCGGGCGGGGGGGGCAGGAGAGACCCAGTACTTC. Translating gives CASSRAGGAGETQYF.

This clone was found once. V and J are TRBV11-2 and TRBJ2-1, with D perhaps being TRBD1 or TRBD2 (5 bases each). The CDR3 loop spans 15 amino acids. Germline CDR1 SGHAT, CDR2 FQNNGV. V lost 0 bases and J lost 5, with 11 bases in between. For the CDR3, the DNA is TGTGCCAGCAGCTTAGATAGGGGAGCTCACAATGAGCAGTTCTTC. Amino acids: CASSLDRGAHNEQFF.

The V gene is TRBV11-2, the J gene TRBJ2-3, with D maybe TRBD1 (7 bases). Germline CDR1 is SGHAT and CDR2 is FQNNGV. CDR3 length: 16 residues. Trimming stripped 3 bases from V and 0 bases from J, with 13 bases between. The CDR3 DNA sequence: TGTGCCAGCAGCTTCCAGACAGGGACTAGCACAGATACGCAGTATTTT. Protein sequence: CASSFQTGTSTDTQYF.

The chain employs TRBV18 and TRBJ1-6, with unresolved D. V lost 0 bases and J 8 bases, leaving 17 bases between the germline ends. CDR1 and CDR2 from the germline V gene are KGHSH and LQKENI. The CDR3 covers 17 residues. The DNA for the CDR3 is TGTGCCAGCTCACCACCGTTCCTTCGTCCCGGGGATTCACCCCTCCACTTT. It codes for CASSPPFLRPGDSPLHF. The whole variable domain, remainder taken from reference TRBV18 and TRBJ1-6, is NAGVMQNPRHLVRRRGQEARLRCSPMKGHSHVYWYRQLPEEGLKFMVYLQKENIIDESGMPKERFSAEFPKEGPSILRIQQVVRGDSAAYFCASSPPFLRPGDSPLHFGNGTRLTVT.

The chain combines TRBV5-1 with TRBJ1-1; 7 nucleotides match TRBD1. The germline CDR1 and CDR2 sequences are SGHRS and YFSETQ. Trimming cost V 0 bases and J 0 bases; bases outside gene matches: 8. The CDR3 has 17 residues. CDR3 in amino acids: CASSLVTGEAMNTEAFF. CDR3 sequence (DNA): TGCGCCAGCAGCTTGGTTACAGGGGAGGCCATGAACACTGAAGCTTTCTTT. The full variable domain, in which reference TRBV5-1 and TRBJ1-1 provide the parts outside the CDR3, is KAGVTQTPRYLIKTRGQQVTLSCSPISGHRSVSWYQQTPGQGLQFLFEYFSETQRNKGNFPGRFSGRQFSNSRSEMNVSTLELGDSALYLCASSLVTGEAMNTEAFFGQGTRLTVV.

CDR3 residues: CASRNSGVTETQYF. CDR3 DNA: TGTGCCAGCAGAAACTCGGGGGTTACAGAGACCCAGTACTTC. The chain has TRBV6-5 and TRBJ2-5; D possibly corresponds to TRBD2 (6 bases). Germline CDR1 MNHEY, CDR2 SVGAGI. The CDR3 is 14 residues long. V was pared by 6 bases and J by 4 bases, with 15 bases between.

Regarding this clone: Other DNA sequences in the sample encode the same CDR3. The chain joins TRBV19 to TRBJ2-7, with 9 bases matching TRBD1. Losses at the gene ends were 2 bases for V and 0 bases for J; bases not matched to a gene: 2. CDR3 length: 15 residues. The germline CDR1 and CDR2 sequences are LNHDA and SQIVND (reference sequence). CDR3: CASSISGQGSYEQYF. DNA for the CDR3: TGTGCCAGTAGTATATCGGGACAGGGCTCCTACGAGCAGTACTTC.

The table lists this clone with a few counts. Germline and junction disagree at one end, which may indicate a read error. The V and J genes are TRBV4-3 and TRBJ1-5, with D uncertain. The CDR3 loop spans 15 amino acids. Germline assignment: CDR1 LGHNA and CDR2 YSLEER. This CDR3 is CASSQGGQSNQPQHF. The CDR3 DNA reads as TGCGCCAGCAGTCAAGGTGGGCAGAGCAATCAGCCCCAGCATTTT.

V usage is TRBV19 and J usage is TRBJ2-5; D possibly corresponds to TRBD2 (5 bases). CDR1 and CDR2 from the germline V gene are LNHDA and SQIVND (reference sequence). CDR3 length: 15 residues. Deletions cut 4 bases from V and 5 bases from J, with 17 bases between. The CDR3 region is CASSTLGGTGETQYF. In DNA form, the CDR3 reads TGTGCCAGTAGTACCCTGGGCGGTACGGGGGAGACCCAGTACTTC.

V gene TRBV6-5 combines with J gene TRBJ2-7; TRBD2 is a possible D gene (6 bases). CDR1 and CDR2 (germline): MNHEY, SVGAGI. CDR3 length: 15 amino acids. V lost 6 bases and J 1 base, leaving 16 bases between the germline ends. CDR3 region: CASRLGRETSYEQYF. CDR3 nucleotides: TGTGCCAGCAGGTTAGGACGGGAGACGTCCTACGAGCAGTACTTC.

V is TRBV11-2 and J is TRBJ2-7, with a weak D call TRBD1 (6 bases). The CDR3 is made up of 15 amino acids. Germline loops: CDR1 SGHAT, CDR2 FQNNGV. The ends were cut back, 4 bases at V and 2 bases at J, with 15 bases in the middle. The chain's CDR3 is CASSYNRDIAYEQYF. CDR3 nucleotide sequence: TGTGCCAGCAGCTACAACCGGGACATTGCCTACGAGCAGTACTTC.

The chain uses TRBV5-6 and TRBJ2-1; D is perhaps TRBD1 or TRBD2 (5 bases each). V lost 4 bases, J lost 8 bases, and 16 bases lay in between. This CDR3 is 14 amino acids long. Germline lookup yields CDR1 SGHDT and CDR2 YYEEEE. The CDR3 region is CASSDRGRYYEQFF. DNA for the CDR3: TGTGCCAGCAGCGACCGGGGCCGGTACTATGAGCAGTTCTTC. Using reference TRBV5-6 and TRBJ2-1 for the parts outside the CDR3, the full variable domain is DAGVTQSPTHLIKTRGQQVTLRCSPKSGHDTVSWYQQALGQGPQFIFQYYEEEERQRGNFPDRFSGHQFPNYSSELNVNALLLGDSALYLCASSDRGRYYEQFFGPGTRLTVL.

This chain links TRBV7-3 with TRBJ1-3; D gene uncertain. V was cut by 1 base and J by 0 bases, with 4 bases left in between. The CDR3 has 14 amino acids. CDR1 and CDR2 (germline): SGHTA, FQGTGA. This CDR3 is CASSLSSSGNTIYF. Here the CDR3 DNA reads TGTGCCAGCAGCTTAAGCAGCTCTGGAAACACCATATATTTT.

This chain links TRBV15 with TRBJ2-3; D remains unclear. Deletions cut 0 bases from V and 0 bases from J, with 13 bases between. The CDR3 spans 17 residues. Germline loops: CDR1 LNHNV, CDR2 YYDKDF (reference sequence). In DNA form, the CDR3 reads TGTGCCACCAGCAGAGATTTGGCAGGTACTAGCACAGATACGCAGTATTTT. Encoded protein: CATSRDLAGTSTDTQYF.

This clone was observed a single time. The chain recombines TRBV5-4 with TRBJ1-2; no definite D call. Looked up from germline, CDR1 is SGHNT and CDR2 is YYREEE (reference sequence). This CDR3 contains 14 residues. Trimming cost V 5 bases and J 2 bases, with 13 bases left between them. CDR3 residues: CASRPKNTNYGYTF. In DNA, the CDR3 is TGTGCCAGCAGGCCTAAAAATACCAACTATGGCTACACCTTC.

V gene TRBV2 combines with J gene TRBJ1-1; 11 nucleotides match TRBD1. CDR1 is SNHLY and CDR2 is FYNNEI in the germline V gene. The V and J ends lost 6 bases and 1 base, in that order; junction bases with no gene match: 1. The CDR3 extends over 14 amino acids. The CDR3 spells CASRGQGGNTEAFF. The CDR3 DNA reads as TGTGCCAGCAGGGGACAGGGGGGGAACACTGAAGCTTTCTTT.

This clone was detected only a few times. The V gene is TRBV2, the J gene TRBJ2-3; 8 positions agree with TRBD2. The V segment lost 7 bases and the J segment 2 bases; nucleotides outside the gene matches: 5. CDR1 and CDR2 (germline): SNHLY, FYNNEI. CDR3 length: 14 amino acids. The CDR3 here is CASKLAVNTDTQYF. Written as DNA, the CDR3 is TGTGCCAGCAAACTAGCGGTTAACACAGATACGCAGTATTTT.

This chain joins TRBV5-4 and TRBJ2-5; perhaps D is TRBD1 or TRBD2 (5 bases each). With 4 bases removed from V and 1 base from J, the gap between germline ends came to 11 bases. The CDR3 has 14 residues. Germline CDR1 is SGHNT and CDR2 is YYREEE (reference sequence). This CDR3 reads CASSAAGTQETQYF. CDR3 bases: TGTGCCAGCAGCGCGGCCGGGACCCAAGAGACCCAGTACTTC. The full variable domain, with the rest looked up from reference TRBV5-4 and TRBJ2-5, is ETGVTQSPTHLIKTRGQQVTLRCSSQSGHNTVSWYQQALGQGPQFIFQYYREEENGRGNFPPRFSGLQFPNYSSELNVNALELDDSALYLCASSAAGTQETQYFGPGTRLLVL.

The CDR3 loop reads CASSPPSPYEQYF. The CDR3 DNA follows: TGTGCCAGCAGCCCCCCAAGCCCCTACGAGCAGTACTTC. The chain has TRBV9 and TRBJ2-7, with D hard to call. The V gene lost 4 bases and the J gene lost 2 bases, with 10 bases spanning the gap. In germline, CDR1 is SGDLS, CDR2 YYNGEE. The CDR3 consists of 13 residues.

This clone has only a few counts. This chain's CDR3 is CASKNPDRATNEKLFF. The CDR3 DNA reads as TGTGCCAGCAAAAATCCGGACAGGGCAACTAATGAAAAACTGTTTTTT. The chain has TRBV2 and TRBJ1-4, with TRBD1 identical over 8 bases. The CDR3 covers 16 residues. The V gene's germline CDR1 is SNHLY and CDR2 FYNNEI. Trimming took 7 bases from V and 0 from J; bases not matched to a gene: 7.

The genes are TRBV2 and TRBJ2-5; D may be TRBD1 (6 bases). V was trimmed by 7 bases and J by 3 bases, leaving 12 bases between them. The V gene's germline CDR1 is SNHLY and CDR2 FYNNEI. The CDR3 sequence is 13 residues long. The CDR3 spells CASTQYREETQYF. The CDR3 DNA reads TGTGCCAGCACCCAGTACAGGGAAGAGACCCAGTACTTC.

This clone was recorded only once. This chain joins TRBV29-1 and TRBJ2-5; 7 nucleotides align to TRBD2. The germline V gene encodes CDR1 SQVTM and CDR2 ANQGSEA. V lost 6 bases, J lost 5 bases, and 9 bases stayed unmatched. The CDR3 has 13 residues. The CDR3 bases are TGCAGCGTGGCGGGGAGGGATTCTGAGACCCAGTACTTC. This codes for CSVAGRDSETQYF.

The chain joins TRBV29-1 to TRBJ2-5; D gene uncertain. The CDR3 is made up of 14 amino acids. Germline CDR1 SQVTM, CDR2 ANQGSEA. Trimming took off 0 bases at V and 4 bases at J, with 12 bases between the two ends. CDR3 sequence reads: CSVEEGRGRETQYF. CDR3 nucleotides: TGCAGCGTTGAAGAGGGCAGAGGTCGAGAGACCCAGTACTTC.

The chain is built from TRBV5-3 and TRBJ2-1; D could derive from TRBD1 or TRBD2 (5 bases each). TRBV5-3 is treated as an ORF (open reading frame) with a function not yet certain. Trimming took 4 bases from V and 10 from J, leaving 18 bases between them. The CDR3 is 14 amino acids. The CDR3 reads CARSGDRGAMEQFF. CDR3 sequence (DNA): TGTGCCAGAAGCGGGGACCGTGGGGCAATGGAGCAGTTCTTC.